One and the same sample provided the 13 T cell receptor beta chains below, sequenced in a study of immune heterogeneity within non-small cell lung tumors listed by TCRdb under 2018. For the TCR template, genomic DNA was extracted from bulk tumor tissue, and 500 to 600 ng of gDNA was amplified for each sample. Multiple biopsies per primary tumor were taken during surgery, spaced as far apart as possible within the tumor mass. The study cohort was described as untreated, and patients were newly diagnosed NSCLC cases undergoing curative surgery. Sequencer: HiSeq X Ten. A multiplex PCR system amplified the TCR beta CDR3 region, with a first 10-cycle round using 32 V-gene forward and 13 J-gene reverse primers. The public reads were quality trimmed at Q25 with fastp and then assembled into clones with MiXCR by TCRdb, keeping productive beta chains. Entries that share a CDR3 protein sequence are merged under the most common genes and DNA. The table for this sample lists 30,000 to 40,000 distinct CDR3 sequences; more than 25% of them were counted only once. The ten largest make up roughly 4.3% of the sample.

Sequenced input: lung tumor tissue. The receptors stem from a man in his forties or fifties with non-small cell lung cancer.

Note on this clonotype: The conserved closing phenylalanine or tryptophan is absent in this CDR3, likely reflecting a read error. The chain is built from TRBV6-1 and TRBJ2-1; 11 bases line up with TRBD2. The CDR3 runs 17 residues. CDR1 is MNHNS and CDR2 is SASEGT in the germline V gene. The trim removed 5 bases at V and 3 bases at J, leaving 9 bases unmatched. The CDR3 DNA is TGTGCCAGCAGTCCGACCAGACTAGCGGGGCTCTACAATGAGCAGTTCTTA. This gives the protein CASSPTRLAGLYNEQFL.

This clonotype was detected only once. A much larger clone differs by one base, so this may be a read error. This sequence joins TRBV7-9 and TRBJ2-2; D uncertain. The CDR3 contains 13 residues. Per the germline V gene, CDR1 is SEHNR and CDR2 is FQNEAQ (reference sequence). The CDR3 DNA follows: TGTGCCAGCAACTTAACTGGAGCGGGGGAGCTGTTTTTT. Protein product: CASNLTGAGELFF.

This clonotype was found many times. The chain couples TRBV15 to TRBJ2-1; no reliable D call. The CDR3 consists of 17 residues. CDR1 is LNHNV, CDR2 YYDKDF, per germline (reference sequence). V lost 1 base and J 6 bases, leaving 19 bases between the germline ends. The CDR3 here is CATSRVAAATRTNEQFF. The CDR3 nucleotides are TGTGCCACCAGCAGAGTGGCGGCCGCTACACGGACCAATGAGCAGTTCTTC.

A word on this clonotype: This may come from a read error, since a much larger clone is one base off. V usage is TRBV19 and J usage is TRBJ2-5; D is ambiguous. This CDR3 is built from 14 residues. Trimming left V 6 bases short and J 6 bases short, with 17 bases between. Germline CDR1 reads LNHDA; CDR2 reads SQIVND (reference sequence). Written as DNA, the CDR3 is TGTGCCAGTAGGGCTGACATGGCTTCTAAGACCCAGTACTTC. It yields the protein CASRADMASKTQYF.

This clonotype was counted ten times or more. The chain links TRBV30 to TRBJ2-7; D perhaps matches TRBD2 (6 bases). The germline V gene has CDR1 GTSNPN and CDR2 SVGIG (reference sequence). V was trimmed by 5 bases and J by 2 bases, leaving 7 bases between them. The CDR3 is 11 amino acids. For the CDR3, the DNA is TGTGCCTGGGGGACTGCCTACGAGCAGTACTTC. As protein: CAWGTAYEQYF.

The table lists this clonotype with many counts. V gene TRBV4-2 combines with J gene TRBJ2-5; TRBD2 agrees at 11 bases. The CDR3 consists of 15 residues. The J segment lost 6 bases and the V segment lost 2 bases, leaving 5 bases of the junction unmatched. Germline values: CDR1 LGHNA, CDR2 YNFKEQ. The CDR3 protein is CASSQTSGSIKTQYF. For the CDR3, the DNA is TGTGCCAGCAGCCAAACTAGCGGGAGTATAAAGACCCAGTACTTC.

V is TRBV5-4 and J is TRBJ2-2; TRBD2 is a possible D gene (6 bases). Per the germline V gene, CDR1 is SGHNT and CDR2 is YYREEE (reference sequence). The CDR3 runs 15 residues. V dropped 2 bases and J dropped 3 bases, with 11 bases sitting between them. This CDR3 reads CASSFRGSDTGELFF. For the CDR3, the DNA is TGTGCCAGCAGCTTTCGGGGGAGTGACACCGGGGAGCTGTTTTTT.

As for this clonotype: This clone may be a read error of a much larger clone one base away. The CDR3 loop is CASSYSALSTDTQYF. CDR3 sequence (DNA): TGTGCCAGCAGTTACTCGGCTTTAAGCACAGATACGCAGTATTTT. The V and J genes are TRBV6-2 or TRBV6-3 and TRBJ2-3, with D unresolved. The V gene lost 0 bases and the J gene lost 0 bases, with 7 bases spanning the gap. CDR1 is MNHEY, CDR2 SVGEGT, per germline. The CDR3 has 15 residues.

This clonotype was seen repeatedly, ten times or more. J is TRBJ2-7 and V is TRBV11-3; no reliable D call. Germline V gene data show CDR1 as SGHNT and CDR2 as YENEEA. Between the trimmed V and J ends, which lost 5 bases and 4 bases, there was a span of 9 bases. The CDR3 has 12 amino acids. The CDR3 DNA is TGTGCCAGCAGCCCGAGTTGGTACGAGCAGTACTTC. Its protein product is CASSPSWYEQYF. The full variable domain, with the rest looked up from reference TRBV11-3 and TRBJ2-7, is EAGVVQSPRYKIIEKKQPVAFWCNPISGHNTLYWYLQNLGQGPELLIRYENEEAVDDSQLPKDRFSAERLKGVDSTLKIQPAELGDSAVYLCASSPSWYEQYFGPGTRLTVT.

The V call is TRBV18, the J call TRBJ2-1; D gene unclear. The CDR3 extends over 13 amino acids. Germline lookup yields CDR1 KGHSH and CDR2 LQKENI. Trimming stripped 3 bases from V and 9 bases from J, with 12 bases between. The CDR3 is CASSPNPGSEQFF. CDR3 in DNA: TGTGCCAGCTCACCGAACCCGGGTTCTGAGCAGTTCTTC.

This clonotype has just a few counts. This rearrangement joins TRBV15 to TRBJ1-1; D is unresolved. V was trimmed by 0 bases and J by 8 bases, leaving 7 bases between them. CDR1 is LNHNV, CDR2 YYDKDF, per germline (reference sequence). There are 12 residues in the CDR3. CDR3 DNA: TGTGCCACCAGCAGAGACGGACTGGAAGCTTTCTTT. Protein product: CATSRDGLEAFF.

In the case of this clonotype: A read error may be the cause here, since a much bigger clone is one base away. This chain connects TRBV10-3 to TRBJ2-7; maybe TRBD2 (5 bases). With 3 bases removed from V and 3 bases from J, the gap between germline ends came to 12 bases. The CDR3 contains 14 residues. Germline values: CDR1 ENHRY, CDR2 SYGVKD. The CDR3 DNA reads TGTGCCATCAGTGATCTACTAGTGTACTACGAGCAGTACTTC. It is translated as CAISDLLVYYEQYF.

At least ten counts were recorded for this clonotype. The rearrangement joins TRBV6-4 to TRBJ1-5; D is uncertain. Trimming shortened V by 8 bases and J by 0 bases, and 11 bases separated the two germline ends. CDR1 is MRHNA and CDR2 is SNTAGT in the germline V gene. The CDR3 has 14 residues. The CDR3 spells CASSTGISNQPQHF. Written as DNA, the CDR3 is TGTGCCAGCTCAACCGGGATTAGCAATCAGCCCCAGCATTTT.